The rows below give T cell receptor beta chains drawn from one sample of a study of blood T cell repertoires in COVID-19. Measured with immunoSEQ multiplex PCR; TCRdb has only the in-frame clones, and not every one. This table holds some 310,000 clones, 90% found once. The sequenced sample consisted of peripheral blood. The receptor set was obtained from a woman aged 25-40 years with COVID-19, enrolled during active disease. The CDR3 runs from the conserved cysteine through the conserved F or W. Each record gives: J gene, V gene, CDR3 protein.

TRBJ2-4,TRBV27,CASIKGLRFYF
TRBJ2-1,TRBV28,CASSLTAGAYNEQFF
TRBJ2-7,TRBV4-1,CASSQGWDRGDFAYEQYF
TRBJ2-1,TRBV5-1,CASSPQGVAEQFF
TRBJ2-1,TRBV7-9,CASSITGQGAGNEQFF
TRBJ1-5,TRBV10-1,CASSESGESQPQHF
TRBJ1-2,TRBV30,CAWSLSRGRGYGYTF
TRBJ2-1,TRBV5-1,CASSWGGDPHNEQFF
TRBJ1-1,TRBV5-1,CASSPRGGMNTEAFF
TRBJ1-1,TRBV7-3,CASSLTGTGSTEAFF
TRBJ1-3,TRBV5-5,CASSWTAASGNTIYF
TRBJ1-5,TRBV28,CASSFPQEGRPQHF
TRBJ2-1,TRBV4-2,CASSQDPGLAGGLDWDEQFF
TRBJ2-3,TRBV6-4,CASSLTAGSSTDTQYF
TRBJ2-1,TRBV11-2,CASSVQRGVSYNEQFF
TRBJ1-2,TRBV6-1,CASSELGQGGSGYTF
TRBJ2-2,TRBV7-9,CASSSTSGRALVTGELFF
TRBJ1-1,TRBV28,CASSLVSAEAFF
TRBJ1-2,TRBV6-5,CASRADRGLDGYTF
TRBJ1-1,TRBV2,CASRGQGNPNTEAFF
TRBJ1-5,TRBV10-2,CASSEMMGTGGVEPQHF
TRBJ1-3,TRBV30,CAWSPIPRGSGNTIYF
TRBJ2-5,TRBV5-6,CASSLWPSQETQYF
TRBJ2-3,TRBV19,CASTPWTSGSRDTQYF
TRBJ2-7,TRBV5-1,CASSLGATSYEQYF
TRBJ1-6,TRBV7-8,CASSFQGQGNSPLHF
TRBJ2-7,TRBV7-6,CASSKNSHSYEQYF
TRBJ1-1,TRBV3-1/TRBV3-2,CASSGGVWGTEAFF
TRBJ1-1,TRBV10-2,CASNLPGYTEAFF
TRBJ1-2,TRBV18,CASSPRGQENYGYTF
TRBJ2-7,TRBV18,CASSPRDRDSEQYF
TRBJ2-4,TRBV7-3,CASSLTRGTAKNIQYF
TRBJ2-2,TRBV27,CASSFWEGVKTGELFF
TRBJ2-2,TRBV6-5,CASTHLNTGELFF
TRBJ2-5,TRBV10-3,CAIRTGQGETQYF
TRBJ2-1,TRBV4-1,CASSQVLGRGPNEQFF
TRBJ1-1,TRBV3-1/TRBV3-2,CASSRAGVGAFF
TRBJ1-2,TRBV6-1,CASSEISGPYGYTF
TRBJ1-5,TRBV5-3,CARSHHLDSILNQPQHF
TRBJ1-2,TRBV3-1/TRBV3-2,CASSQDRETVRYTF
TRBJ2-1,TRBV11-2,CASSFGTGGPYHDNEQFF